This is a list of T cell receptor beta chains from one sample in a study of T cell changes during pregnancy in multiple sclerosis. The method was immunoSEQ multiplex PCR; TCRdb's version includes in-frame clones alone and lacks a portion of them. The table has about 80,000 clones, 85% to 95% seen once. The source material was peripheral blood, sampled in the second trimester of pregnancy. Every receptor here comes from a female donor in good health, enrolled as a control in a pregnancy study. Each CDR3 is given with its conserved first and last residue. The D gene is left open where the match is weak. Not all rows give a size; the values are once, few, many and, for expanded clones, a class.

d_call: NA
cdr3_length: 13
clone_size: NA
v_call: TRBV13
j_call: TRBJ1-4
cdr3_nt: TGTGCCAGCAGCCGCGGGACGGGTGAAAAACTGTTTTTT
cdr3_aa: CASSRGTGEKLFF

d_call: NA
cdr3_length: 14
clone_size: NA
v_call: TRBV7-9
j_call: TRBJ2-7
cdr3_nt: TGTGCCAGCAGCCCATCCTATAGCTCCTACGAGCAGTACTTC
cdr3_aa: CASSPSYSSYEQYF

d_call: TRBD2
cdr3_length: 17
clone_size: NA
v_call: TRBV10-3
j_call: TRBJ2-1
cdr3_nt: TGTGCCATCAGTGAGTATCCGACTAGCGGGAGGGGCAATGAGCAGTTCTTC
cdr3_aa: CAISEYPTSGRGNEQFF

d_call: TRBD1
cdr3_length: 17
clone_size: NA
v_call: TRBV27
j_call: TRBJ1-1
cdr3_nt: TGTGCCAGCAGTTCCCCCGGGACAGGGGGGACGAACACTGAAGCTTTCTTT
cdr3_aa: CASSSPGTGGTNTEAFF

d_call: NA
cdr3_length: 12
clone_size: many
v_call: TRBV7-9
j_call: TRBJ2-1
cdr3_nt: TGTGCCAGCAGCTTGTCGAGTGGTGAGCAGTTCTTC
cdr3_aa: CASSLSSGEQFF

d_call: TRBD1
cdr3_length: 14
clone_size: NA
v_call: TRBV27
j_call: TRBJ2-7
cdr3_nt: TGTGCCAGCAGTTTTGGGACAGGGGGCACCGAGCAGTACTTC
cdr3_aa: CASSFGTGGTEQYF

d_call: TRBD1
cdr3_length: 15
clone_size: NA
v_call: TRBV6-5
j_call: TRBJ2-5
cdr3_nt: TGTGCCAGCAGAACACAGGGGGTTTGGGAAGAGACCCAGTACTTC
cdr3_aa: CASRTQGVWEETQYF

d_call: TRBD1
cdr3_length: 19
clone_size: NA
v_call: TRBV7-9
j_call: TRBJ2-3
cdr3_nt: TGTGCCAGCAGTTCAAGGGATCTATACCGGGACAGAGACACAGATACGCAGTATTTT
cdr3_aa: CASSSRDLYRDRDTDTQYF

d_call: NA
cdr3_length: 15
clone_size: NA
v_call: TRBV28
j_call: TRBJ1-1
cdr3_nt: TGTGCCAGCAGTCCAAGGGGGAGAGGGAACACTGAAGCTTTCTTT
cdr3_aa: CASSPRGRGNTEAFF

d_call: TRBD2
cdr3_length: 17
clone_size: once
v_call: TRBV14
j_call: TRBJ2-7
cdr3_nt: TGTGCCAGCAGCCAAGATGAACGGACTAGCGGGAACTACGAGCAGTACTTC
cdr3_aa: CASSQDERTSGNYEQYF

d_call: NA
cdr3_length: 14
clone_size: once
v_call: TRBV27
j_call: TRBJ2-5
cdr3_nt: TGTGCCAGCAGTTTATCTGGGGGCGGGGAGACCCAGTACTTC
cdr3_aa: CASSLSGGGETQYF

d_call: TRBD1
cdr3_length: 15
clone_size: NA
v_call: TRBV6-6
j_call: TRBJ2-1
cdr3_nt: TGTGCCAGCAGTTTCCCCGGGACAGGGGGCGATGAGCAGTTCTTC
cdr3_aa: CASSFPGTGGDEQFF

d_call: NA
cdr3_length: 14
clone_size: NA
v_call: TRBV29-1
j_call: TRBJ1-1
cdr3_nt: TGCAGCGTCCAACAGCCCCAGATGAACACTGAAGCTTTCTTT
cdr3_aa: CSVQQPQMNTEAFF

d_call: NA
cdr3_length: 15
clone_size: NA
v_call: TRBV19
j_call: TRBJ2-6
cdr3_nt: TGTGCCAGTAGTATCGGGGGCTCTGGGGCCAACGTCCTGACTTTC
cdr3_aa: CASSIGGSGANVLTF

d_call: TRBD1
cdr3_length: 17
clone_size: NA
v_call: TRBV19
j_call: TRBJ2-6
cdr3_nt: TGTGCCAGTAACCCGGGACAGGGGGCAGCAGGGGCCAACGTCCTGACTTTC
cdr3_aa: CASNPGQGAAGANVLTF